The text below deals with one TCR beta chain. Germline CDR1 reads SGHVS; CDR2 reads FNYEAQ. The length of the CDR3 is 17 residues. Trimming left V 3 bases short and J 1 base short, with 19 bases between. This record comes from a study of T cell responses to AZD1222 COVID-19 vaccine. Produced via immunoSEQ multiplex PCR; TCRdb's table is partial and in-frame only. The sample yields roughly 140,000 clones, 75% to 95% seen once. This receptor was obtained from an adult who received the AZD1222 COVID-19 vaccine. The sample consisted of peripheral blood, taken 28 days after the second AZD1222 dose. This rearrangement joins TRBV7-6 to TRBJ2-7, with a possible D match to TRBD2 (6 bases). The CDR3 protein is CASSFLAGLPSSYEQYF. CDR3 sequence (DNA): TGTGCCAGCAGCTTTCTGGCGGGACTTCCCAGTTCCTACGAGCAGTACTTC.